These 29 T cell receptor beta chains came from one sample sequenced in a study of response to subunit inactivated influenza vaccine. TCRdb re-called the RT-PCR reads with MiXCR, one entry per CDR3 protein. The data contain about 780,000 distinct CDR3 sequences, roughly 18% of them singletons. The source was PBMCs from blood, collected 4 to 6 days after vaccination. These receptors came from a man between 50 and 59 years old who received an inactivated influenza vaccine.

The gene calls are TRBV6-2 or TRBV6-3 and TRBJ2-2; 11 positions agree with TRBD2. V lost 5 bases, J lost 4 bases, and 6 bases stayed unmatched. The CDR3 covers 16 residues. CDR1 and CDR2 (germline): MNHEY, SVGEGT. CDR3 in DNA: TGTGCCAGCAGTGCTCCGGGACTAGCGGTCACCGGGGAGCTGTTTTTT. Its protein is CASSAPGLAVTGELFF.

This clonotype was found a few times. This chain uses TRBV12-3 or TRBV12-4 with TRBJ1-2, with 7 positions matching TRBD1. V shed 3 bases, J shed 4 bases, and the junction held 5 bases outside the gene matches. The CDR3 length is 14 residues. CDR3 protein: CASSFRGQFYGYTF. The CDR3 nucleotides read TGTGCCAGCAGTTTTAGGGGACAGTTCTATGGCTACACCTTC.

This clonotype was seen only a few times. The chain employs TRBV6-1 and TRBJ2-1, with D hard to call. Deletions cut 7 bases from V and 6 bases from J, with 10 bases between. CDR3 length equals 12 residues. Germline V gene lookup returns CDR1 MNHNS and CDR2 SASEGT. CDR3 sequence: CASTRSSNEQFF. CDR3 coding DNA: TGTGCCAGCACCAGGTCGTCCAATGAGCAGTTCTTC.

This rearrangement joins TRBV12-3 or TRBV12-4 to TRBJ1-5; D gene ambiguous. Trimming cost V 2 bases and J 7 bases, with 6 bases left between them. The CDR3 length is 12 residues. CDR3 residues: CASSLLTQPQHF. CDR3 coding DNA: TGTGCCAGCAGTTTACTGACACAGCCCCAGCATTTT.

This chain joins TRBV7-9 and TRBJ2-1; 12 nucleotides align to TRBD2. The CDR3 spans 17 residues. Germline trimming cut 5 bases from V and 4 bases from J; bases unmatched to any gene: 9. The germline CDR1 and CDR2 sequences are SEHNR and FQNEAQ (reference sequence). The CDR3 DNA reads as TGTGCCAGCAGCCCAAGACTAGCGGGAGTCGCTTACAATGAGCAGTTCTTC. Residues: CASSPRLAGVAYNEQFF.

This chain joins TRBV29-1 and TRBJ1-1; D gene ambiguous. Between the trimmed V and J ends, which lost 4 bases and 1 base, there was a span of 7 bases. The germline gives CDR1 SQVTM, CDR2 ANQGSEA. This CDR3 contains 12 residues. CDR3 loop: CSVGKRNTEAFF. The CDR3 nucleotides read TGCAGCGTTGGGAAGAGGAACACTGAAGCTTTCTTT.

The chain uses TRBV12-3 or TRBV12-4 and TRBJ1-1; D is undetermined. This CDR3 contains 13 residues. Trimming shortened V by 1 base and J by 6 bases, and 9 bases separated the two germline ends. CDR3 sequence: CASSLVGRPEAFF. The CDR3 DNA reads as TGTGCCAGCAGTTTAGTAGGACGGCCTGAAGCTTTCTTT.

This sequence joins TRBV10-3 and TRBJ2-1, with D perhaps TRBD2 (6 bases). CDR1 and CDR2 from the germline V gene are ENHRY and SYGVKD. V lost 0 bases and J 9 bases, leaving 15 bases between the germline ends. The CDR3 has 15 residues. CDR3 residues: CAISESASVGREQFF. The CDR3 region has the DNA TGTGCCATCAGTGAGTCGGCTAGCGTGGGGCGTGAGCAGTTCTTC.

V usage is TRBV7-3 and J usage is TRBJ2-3; D remains ambiguous. In germline, CDR1 is SGHTA, CDR2 FQGTGA. Trimming pared 4 bases from V and 4 bases from J, leaving 9 bases between. This CDR3 comprises 13 residues. In DNA form, the CDR3 reads TGTGCCAGCAGCTGGGGAAGTGCAGATACGCAGTATTTT. Translating gives CASSWGSADTQYF.

This clonotype was counted only a few times. The chain combines TRBV7-9 with TRBJ1-2; D unresolved. CDR3 length: 16 residues. The V end was cut by 4 bases, the J end by 4 bases, with 19 bases between. Germline-derived CDR1 and CDR2 are SEHNR and FQNEAQ (reference sequence). The CDR3 is CASSSSKVSHFYGYTF. The DNA for the CDR3 is TGTGCCAGCAGCTCTAGTAAGGTTAGCCACTTCTATGGCTACACCTTC.

This CDR3 is CASSSPTGKYNEQFF. CDR3 coding DNA: TGTGCCAGCAGCTCCCCGACAGGGAAGTACAATGAGCAGTTCTTC. The chain is built from TRBV7-2 and TRBJ2-1, with 7 bases lining up with TRBD1. Per the germline V gene, CDR1 is SGHTA and CDR2 is FQGNSA. The CDR3 runs 15 residues. After removal of 4 bases from V and 4 bases from J, the junction contained 7 bases not matched to a gene.

This clonotype was recorded a few times. This rearrangement joins TRBV4-2 to TRBJ1-5; D remains unclear. The CDR3 extends over 15 amino acids. Germline loops: CDR1 LGHNA, CDR2 YNFKEQ. Trimming removed 0 bases from V and 5 bases from J, with 11 bases in between. The CDR3: CASSQDRYGHQPQHF. CDR3 in DNA: TGTGCCAGCAGCCAAGATCGCTACGGGCATCAGCCCCAGCATTTT.

The CDR3 sequence: CATAWAGDNQPQHF. CDR3 nucleotides: TGTGCCACAGCGTGGGCAGGGGATAATCAGCCCCAGCATTTT. The V call is TRBV12-3 or TRBV12-4, the J call TRBJ1-5, with D tentatively TRBD1 (6 bases). V gave up 10 bases and J gave up 4 bases, with 17 bases separating them. The CDR3 length is 14 residues.

The genes are TRBV20-1 and TRBJ2-5; the D is unclear. Germline V gene lookup returns CDR1 DFQATT and CDR2 SNEGSKA (reference sequence). Trimming removed 2 bases at V and 4 bases at J, with 11 bases between. The CDR3 contains 13 residues. The CDR3: CSARRPGLETQYF. In nucleotides, the CDR3 is TGCAGTGCTAGAAGACCCGGGTTAGAGACCCAGTACTTC.

The rearrangement joins TRBV4-3 to TRBJ2-1; TRBD2 matches 11 bases. With V trimmed by 0 bases and J by 5 bases, 6 bases remained unmatched. The germline CDR1 and CDR2 sequences are LGHNA and YSLEER. The CDR3 sequence is 17 residues long. In DNA form, the CDR3 reads TGCGCCAGCAGCCAAGATAGCGGGGGGGCTTCTAACAATGAGCAGTTCTTC. Translation: CASSQDSGGASNNEQFF.

V and J are TRBV29-1 and TRBJ2-2; D call uncertain. V lost 4 bases, J lost 5 bases, and 8 bases lay in between. The germline CDR1 and CDR2 sequences are SQVTM and ANQGSEA. The CDR3 is made up of 12 amino acids. The CDR3 spells CSVALSTGELFF. For the CDR3, the DNA is TGCAGCGTTGCCCTAAGTACCGGGGAGCTGTTTTTT.

The chain recombines TRBV7-2 with TRBJ2-1; perhaps TRBD1 as D (6 bases). This CDR3 contains 12 residues. Trimming shortened V by 5 bases and J by 8 bases, and 10 bases separated the two germline ends. CDR1 is SGHTA, CDR2 FQGNSA, per germline. The chain's CDR3 is CASSPTGYEQFF. The CDR3 DNA sequence: TGTGCCAGCAGCCCAACAGGGTATGAGCAGTTCTTC.

In its sample, this clonotype was seen a few times. V gene TRBV27 combines with J gene TRBJ2-6, with unresolved D. This CDR3 region has 13 residues. CDR1 MNHEY and CDR2 SMNVEV come from the germline V gene (reference sequence). V was pared by 7 bases and J by 0 bases, with 4 bases between. CDR3 in DNA: TGTGCCAGCACAAACTCTGGGGCCAACGTCCTGACTTTC. As protein: CASTNSGANVLTF.

CDR3 residues: CASSYPGTGNTGELFF. CDR3 coding DNA: TGTGCCAGCAGTTACCCCGGGACAGGGAACACCGGGGAGCTGTTTTTT. V gene TRBV6-5 combines with J gene TRBJ2-2; 8 bases are shared with TRBD1. Germline assignment: CDR1 MNHEY and CDR2 SVGAGI. This CDR3 contains 16 residues. J lost 1 base, V lost 2 bases, and 3 bases had no gene match.

The rearrangement joins TRBV5-1 to TRBJ1-3, with no clear D. V lost 3 bases and J lost 2, with 6 bases in between. CDR3 length: 13 amino acids. CDR1 is SGHRS and CDR2 is YFSETQ in the germline V gene. This CDR3 reads CASSSHTGNTIYF. The CDR3 region has the DNA TGCGCCAGCAGCTCTCATACTGGAAACACCATATATTTT.

This clonotype has a count of ten or more. The chain employs TRBV7-9 and TRBJ2-7; the D gene is possibly TRBD2 (6 bases). V shed 6 bases and J shed 2 bases, with 14 bases lying between them. CDR1 is SEHNR, CDR2 FQNEAQ, per germline (reference sequence). The CDR3 runs 14 residues. CDR3 protein: CASRSSGVPYEQYF. The CDR3, as DNA: TGTGCCAGCAGGTCTTCGGGGGTACCCTACGAGCAGTACTTC.

In this sample, this clonotype turned up once. The V gene is TRBV5-1, the J gene TRBJ2-1; TRBD2 matches 12 bases. V was pared by 4 bases and J by 9 bases, with 8 bases of the junction left unmatched. The CDR3 totals 15 residues. The V gene's germline CDR1 is SGHRS and CDR2 YFSETQ. The CDR3 loop is CASSPATSGSVEQFF. The CDR3 nucleotides are TGCGCCAGCAGCCCGGCGACTAGCGGGAGTGTTGAGCAGTTCTTC.

This clonotype was counted only a few times. The chain couples TRBV4-3 to TRBJ2-7, with TRBD2 identical over 8 bases. The CDR3 is made up of 17 amino acids. The V and J ends lost 0 bases and 2 bases, in that order; junction bases with no gene match: 9. The germline gives CDR1 LGHNA, CDR2 YSLEER. CDR3 sequence (DNA): TGCGCCAGCAGCCAAGATAGGGGGACTAGTTTCCCCTACGAGCAGTACTTC. Amino acids: CASSQDRGTSFPYEQYF.

The J gene is TRBJ2-2, the V gene TRBV7-9; D is undetermined. The germline V gene encodes CDR1 SEHNR and CDR2 FQNEAQ (reference sequence). V shed 7 bases and J shed 5 bases, with 14 bases lying between them. This CDR3 has 14 residues. The CDR3 nucleotides are TGTGCCAGCACTGCGTTCGTGGGGACCGGGGAGCTGTTTTTT. Protein product: CASTAFVGTGELFF. The whole variable domain, remainder taken from reference TRBV7-9 and TRBJ2-2, is DTGVSQNPRHKITKRGQNVTFRCDPISEHNRLYWYRQTLGQGPEFLTYFQNEAQLEKSRLLSDRFSAERPKGSFSTLEIQRTEQGDSAMYLCASTAFVGTGELFFGEGSRLTVL.

The chain recombines TRBV7-9 with TRBJ2-5, with 7 bases matching TRBD1. Trimming removed 3 bases from V and 5 bases from J; junction bases left unmatched: 6. Germline values: CDR1 SEHNR, CDR2 FQNEAQ (reference sequence). This CDR3 comprises 14 residues. Here the CDR3 DNA reads TGTGCCAGCAGCTTGTTGACAGGGCGGGAGACCCAGTACTTC. As protein: CASSLLTGRETQYF.

This clonotype was detected ten times or more. This rearrangement joins TRBV29-1 to TRBJ2-1, with unresolved D. Germline V gives CDR1 SQVTM, CDR2 ANQGSEA. This CDR3 is built from 14 residues. The ends were cut back, 4 bases at V and 0 bases at J, with 10 bases in the middle. CDR3 amino acids: CSVGERASYNEQFF. CDR3 bases: TGCAGCGTTGGAGAACGGGCCTCCTACAATGAGCAGTTCTTC.

The CDR3 is CASSFHGDYQETQYF. Written as DNA, the CDR3 is TGTGCCAGCAGTTTCCATGGCGATTACCAAGAGACCCAGTACTTC. The chain carries TRBV28 and TRBJ2-5, with no clear D. Trimming shortened V by 3 bases and J by 0 bases, and 11 bases separated the two germline ends. Per germline, CDR1 MDHEN and CDR2 SYDVKM. This CDR3 spans 15 amino acids.

This clonotype was seen more than once but under ten times. V is TRBV6-2 or TRBV6-3 and J is TRBJ2-1; D is possibly TRBD1 (6 bases). CDR3 length: 14 residues. Between the trimmed V and J ends, which lost 7 bases and 8 bases, there was a span of 18 bases. Per the germline V gene, CDR1 is MNHEY and CDR2 is SVGEGT. CDR3 coding DNA: TGTGCCAGCATGGTCAGACAGGAAGCTTATGAGCAGTTCTTC. This codes for CASMVRQEAYEQFF.

This sequence joins TRBV3-1 and TRBJ2-1; 8 nucleotides match TRBD2. The V gene end was trimmed by 0 bases and the J gene end by 7 bases; junction bases not matched to a gene: 8. The CDR3 is 16 amino acids. Germline values: CDR1 LGHDT, CDR2 YNNKEL (reference sequence). In DNA form, the CDR3 reads TGTGCCAGCAGCCAAGACCTGGCGGGAGGCTGGAATGAGCAGTTCTTC. Translating it yields CASSQDLAGGWNEQFF.